At least ten counts were recorded for the clone carrying this T cell receptor (beta chain). The antigen is not known. The data are from a study of T-cell reconstitution after alpha-beta-depleted transplantation in children. Unique molecular identifiers were incorporated during preparation of the TCRbeta library. TCRdb fed the PCR reads into MiXCR, producing one record per CDR3 protein. The sample lists roughly 150,000 distinct CDR3 sequences, around 10% occurring once. Study-wide points: From newly produced T cells came most of the T-cell counts and diversity one year after transplant. The study reportedly traced alpha-beta T cells about two months after transplant to several hundred expanded graft clones. Recipient T cells and thymic progenitors that survived gave rise to the high TCRbeta diversity observed at day 60 in some patients.

This specimen consisted of PBMCs, obtained before TCRalphabeta/CD19-depleted stem cell transplant. The TCR originated in a boy between 2 and 15 years old with acute myeloid leukemia, due to receive a stem cell transplant.

The chain's CDR3 is CASSVEGQGTYNEQFF. The DNA of the CDR3 is TGTGCCAGCAGCGTGGAGGGACAGGGAACATACAATGAGCAGTTCTTC. This sequence joins TRBV9 and TRBJ2-1; 9 nucleotides match TRBD1. The CDR3 is 16 amino acids. With 2 bases clipped from V and 4 bases from J, the junction kept 7 bases outside the gene matches. Germline V gives CDR1 SGDLS, CDR2 YYNGEE.